This TCR beta chain was identified in a study of shared clonotypes between healthy human individuals. Study findings and constraints: With a handful of donors compared, 4% to 5% of naive CD4 clonotypes were shared.

The trim removed 6 bases at V and 5 bases at J, leaving 23 bases unmatched. CDR3 length equals 19 residues. Germline V lookup: CDR1 SGHNT, CDR2 YYREEE (reference sequence). Remarks on this clone: What it recognizes is unknown.

Execution of the assay was at deep level. Sequencing was performed with immunoSEQ multiplex PCR; in TCRdb, only in-frame clones are kept and a portion is missing. Among approximately 1.1 million clones, about four fifths were seen once, and the ten largest hold about 0.52%. This chain uses TRBV5-4 with TRBJ2-7, with 10 bases lining up with TRBD2. Material: memory CD4+ T cells from PBMCs. Described subset: CD45RA-negative fraction. The sequence derives from a young man in good health. Some clones in this sample may be carry-over from other donors' samples. The CDR3 loop is CASMKGPSLGTSEGNEQYF. DNA for the CDR3: TGTGCCAGCATGAAGGGACCTTCCCTAGGGACTAGCGAGGGGAACGAGCAGTACTTC.